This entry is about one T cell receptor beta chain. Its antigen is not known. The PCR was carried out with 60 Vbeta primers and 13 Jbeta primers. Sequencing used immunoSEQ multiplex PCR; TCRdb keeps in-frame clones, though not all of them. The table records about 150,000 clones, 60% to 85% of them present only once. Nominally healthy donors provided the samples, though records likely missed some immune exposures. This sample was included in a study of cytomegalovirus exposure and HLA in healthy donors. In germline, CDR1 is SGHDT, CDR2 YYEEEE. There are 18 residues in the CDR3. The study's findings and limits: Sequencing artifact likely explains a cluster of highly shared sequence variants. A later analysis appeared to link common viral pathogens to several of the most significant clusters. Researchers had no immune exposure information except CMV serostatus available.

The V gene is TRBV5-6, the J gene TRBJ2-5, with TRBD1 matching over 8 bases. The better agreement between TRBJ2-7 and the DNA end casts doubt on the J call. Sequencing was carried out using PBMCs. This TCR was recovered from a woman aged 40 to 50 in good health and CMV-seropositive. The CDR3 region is CASSFGTGPWGSSYEQYF. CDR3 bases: TGTGCCAGCAGCTTCGGGACAGGTCCATGGGGAAGTTCCTACGAGCAGTACTTC.